A selection of T cell receptor beta chains follows, all from one sample in a study of blood T cell repertoires in COVID-19. Here immunoSEQ multiplex PCR was the method, and the copy in TCRdb shows in-frame clones only, minus some. The top ten hold roughly 2.3% of the sample, which has about 270,000 clones, roughly nine tenths seen once. The sequenced material came from PBMCs or T cells enriched from blood (not recorded which). These receptors all stem from a woman between 18 and 30 years old who had recovered from COVID-19. CDR3s include the opening cysteine and the closing phenylalanine or tryptophan. The D gene is left open where the match is weak. Some rows have no size entry. The others give once, few or many, or a class for an expanded clone.

TGTGCCAGCAGTTTCAGACAGGGCCGGGGCACTGAAGCTTTCTTT	CASSFRQGRGTEAFF	NA	TRBD1	TRBV6-5	TRBJ1-1
TGTGCCAGCCGCCTACAGGGGGCTTCCTACAATGAGCAGTTCTTC	CASRLQGASYNEQFF	NA	TRBD1	TRBV19	TRBJ2-1
TGTGCCAGCTCACTGGAGACAGGGAGGGAAAAACTGTTTTTT	CASSLETGREKLFF	NA	TRBD1	TRBV18	TRBJ1-4
TGTGCCAGCAGCGAGGCGACAGGGGTGGGGACTGAAGCTTTCTTT	CASSEATGVGTEAFF	NA	TRBD1	TRBV7-8	TRBJ1-1
TGTGCCAGCAGACAGTTCTCGAGCAGCAATCAGCCCCAGCATTTT	CASRQFSSSNQPQHF	NA	NA	TRBV6-5	TRBJ1-5
TGTGCCAGCAGCGTAAACAGGGGTAACGCGCAGTATTTT	CASSVNRGNAQYF	NA	TRBD1	TRBV11-1	TRBJ2-3
TGTGCCAGCAGCGTAGCCTTAGCGGAGGAGCTGTTTTTT	CASSVALAEELFF	NA	NA	TRBV9	TRBJ2-2
TGTGCCAGCAGTTACGGTGGACAGGACTATGGCTACACCTTC	CASSYGGQDYGYTF	once	TRBD1	TRBV6-5	TRBJ1-2
TGCGCCAGCAGCTTTGGCAGGGATGAGACCCAGTACTTC	CASSFGRDETQYF	NA	NA	TRBV5-1	TRBJ2-5
TGTGCCAGCTCACCAGACAGGGAAGATACGCAGTATTTT	CASSPDREDTQYF	NA	TRBD1	TRBV18	TRBJ2-3
TGTGCCAGCAGCTACCAGGGAGGTAATGGCTACACCTTC	CASSYQGGNGYTF	NA	NA	TRBV13	TRBJ1-2
TGCGCCAGCAGCCAACCAAGGACAGTAGTCTATGGCTACACCTTC	CASSQPRTVVYGYTF	NA	NA	TRBV4-1	TRBJ1-2
TGTGCCAGCAGCCTAAGAATTGGAACAGGGATACAAGAGACCCAGTACTTC	CASSLRIGTGIQETQYF	NA	NA	TRBV7-9	TRBJ2-5
TGTGCCAGCAGCCAAGATCTGGGGGGGGCCTCCAATGAGCAGTTCTTC	CASSQDLGGASNEQFF	NA	NA	TRBV14	TRBJ2-1
TGTGCCAGCAGTCACCCCGACAGGTTGGGTGATGAGCAGTTCTTC	CASSHPDRLGDEQFF	NA	NA	TRBV28	TRBJ2-1
TGTGCCAGCAGCCTACAGGGGCGCATAGAGCAGTACTTC	CASSLQGRIEQYF	NA	TRBD1	TRBV7-9	TRBJ2-7
TGTGCCAGCAGCTTGGACAGGGGGTACTATGGCTACACCTTC	CASSLDRGYYGYTF	NA	TRBD1	TRBV5-4	TRBJ1-2
TGTGCCAGCAGTTTTACCAGGGGTGGGTCCTACGAGCAGTACTTC	CASSFTRGGSYEQYF	NA	NA	TRBV27	TRBJ2-7
TGCAGCGTTGAAGGGCAGGGCGTCACAGATACGCAGTATTTT	CSVEGQGVTDTQYF	NA	NA	TRBV29-1	TRBJ2-3
TGCAGTGCTAGTCCGGGGGGCTCCTACAATGAGCAGTTCTTC	CSASPGGSYNEQFF	NA	TRBD2	TRBV20-1	TRBJ2-1
TGCGCCAGCAGCCAAGAAGGTCGGGGGTCCACCTACGAGCAGTACTTC	CASSQEGRGSTYEQYF	NA	NA	TRBV4-1	TRBJ2-7
TGTGCCAGCAGCTCCGGACTAGCGGGGGGGCGAAGCACAGATACGCAGTATTTT	CASSSGLAGGRSTDTQYF	NA	TRBD2	TRBV7-2	TRBJ2-3
TGTGCCAGCAGCGTTACCGGGACTAGTTATACAGATACGCAGTATTTT	CASSVTGTSYTDTQYF	NA	TRBD2	TRBV9	TRBJ2-3
TGTGCCAGCAGTGATCCGGACAGCCATACCTACGAGCAGTACTTC	CASSDPDSHTYEQYF	NA	NA	TRBV2	TRBJ2-7
TGTGCCAGCAGTAAGACTAGCGGGGGGCGCAATGAGCAGTTCTTC	CASSKTSGGRNEQFF	NA	TRBD2	TRBV6-6	TRBJ2-1
TGCGCCAGCAGCCCGGACAGGGTAAAGGCTTTCTTT	CASSPDRVKAFF	NA	TRBD1	TRBV5-1	TRBJ1-1
TGTGCCAGCAGTTTATCGGTGACTAGCTCCCTCGGGGAGCTGTTTTTT	CASSLSVTSSLGELFF	few	TRBD2	TRBV27	TRBJ2-2
TGTGCCAGTAGTATTGCTAGCGGGAGTTTTGGGGAGCAGTTCTTC	CASSIASGSFGEQFF	NA	TRBD2	TRBV19	TRBJ2-1
TGTGCCAGCAGTTTGGCCTCCGGGACAGGGAACGAGCAGTTCTTC	CASSLASGTGNEQFF	NA	TRBD1	TRBV6-5	TRBJ2-1
TGTGCCAGCACCCCAGTGGCAGGGGGAAATGAGCAGTTCTTC	CASTPVAGGNEQFF	NA	TRBD1	TRBV27	TRBJ2-1
TGTGCCAGCAGCGCTGAGACAGACACCGGGGAGCTGTTTTTT	CASSAETDTGELFF	NA	NA	TRBV9	TRBJ2-2
TGTGCCAGCAGGGCGGACAGGGGGCTGCATGGCTACACCTTC	CASRADRGLHGYTF	NA	TRBD1	TRBV2	TRBJ1-2
TGTGCCAGCACGGACTGGGCCTACAATGAGCAGTTCTTC	CASTDWAYNEQFF	NA	NA	TRBV6-5	TRBJ2-1
TGTGCCACCAGCCCGTCACTAGCGGGGCCCCAAGAGACCCAGTACTTC	CATSPSLAGPQETQYF	once	TRBD2	TRBV15	TRBJ2-5
TGCGCCAGCAGCTTGGCTGCGAATCAGCCCCAGCATTTT	CASSLAANQPQHF	NA	NA	TRBV5-1	TRBJ1-5
TGTGCCAGCAGTGACAGGGTTCGCGAGCAGTACTTC	CASSDRVREQYF	NA	NA	TRBV2	TRBJ2-7
TGTGCCAGTGCTACCGGGACAGGGCCCTACGAGCAGTACTTC	CASATGTGPYEQYF	many	TRBD1	TRBV6-5	TRBJ2-7
TGTGCCAGCAGCTTGGAACAGGGAAGTCAGCCCCAGCATTTT	CASSLEQGSQPQHF	few	NA	TRBV5-5	TRBJ1-5
TGTGCCAGCAGTTATCCGGGGGACCAAGAGACCCAGTACTTC	CASSYPGDQETQYF	NA	NA	TRBV6-5	TRBJ2-5
TGTGCCAGCAGTGTGGGACAGGGGCCCCTCACCTTC	CASSVGQGPLTF	NA	TRBD1	TRBV2	TRBJ1-2
TGTGCCAGCGGGACACAGTATGGCTACACCTTC	CASGTQYGYTF	NA	NA	TRBV6-5	TRBJ1-2
TGTGCCAGCAGCGCAGGGGGTTCTACATTCTACGAGCAGTACTTC	CASSAGGSTFYEQYF	NA	TRBD1	TRBV28	TRBJ2-7
TGTGCCAGCAGTGAAGAAAGAGACTTCTACAATGAGCAGTTCTTC	CASSEERDFYNEQFF	NA	NA	TRBV6-1	TRBJ2-1
TGTGCCAGCAGTAACGCAAGGGGGTATAATTCACCCCTCCACTTT	CASSNARGYNSPLHF	NA	NA	TRBV6-5	TRBJ1-6
TGTGCCAGCAGCGGCGGGACCTCTGGGGCCAACGTCCTGACTTTC	CASSGGTSGANVLTF	NA	NA	TRBV6-6	TRBJ2-6
TGTGCCAGCAGCCCGGGACTAGCGGGGACGGATACGCAGTATTTT	CASSPGLAGTDTQYF	NA	TRBD2	TRBV13	TRBJ2-3
TGCGCCAGCGCCCAGGACAGCTTTTACGGGGAGCTGTTTTTT	CASAQDSFYGELFF	NA	NA	TRBV10-1	TRBJ2-2
TGCAGCGTCCGAGGGGGAACCAGTTACAATGAGCAGTTCTTC	CSVRGGTSYNEQFF	NA	NA	TRBV29-1	TRBJ2-1
TGTGCCAGCAGTTTGACAGGGATGATCTCTGGAAACACCATATATTTT	CASSLTGMISGNTIYF	NA	TRBD1	TRBV5-4	TRBJ1-3
TGTGCCAGCTCACCACTTGAGGGGAGGGCTAACTATGGCTACACCTTC	CASSPLEGRANYGYTF	NA	NA	TRBV18	TRBJ1-2
TGTGCCAGCAGCCAAAAAGACAGGGGGCCCTTGGGAGGCTACACCTTC	CASSQKDRGPLGGYTF	NA	TRBD1	TRBV3-1/TRBV3-2	TRBJ1-2
TGTGCCAGCAGCCTACCCACAGGGGGCAGGAGAAACACCATATATTTT	CASSLPTGGRRNTIYF	once	TRBD1	TRBV3-1/TRBV3-2	TRBJ1-3
TGTGCCAGCAGCTCGACGTGGGGGGCTGGAAACACCATATATTTT	CASSSTWGAGNTIYF	NA	NA	TRBV11-2	TRBJ1-3